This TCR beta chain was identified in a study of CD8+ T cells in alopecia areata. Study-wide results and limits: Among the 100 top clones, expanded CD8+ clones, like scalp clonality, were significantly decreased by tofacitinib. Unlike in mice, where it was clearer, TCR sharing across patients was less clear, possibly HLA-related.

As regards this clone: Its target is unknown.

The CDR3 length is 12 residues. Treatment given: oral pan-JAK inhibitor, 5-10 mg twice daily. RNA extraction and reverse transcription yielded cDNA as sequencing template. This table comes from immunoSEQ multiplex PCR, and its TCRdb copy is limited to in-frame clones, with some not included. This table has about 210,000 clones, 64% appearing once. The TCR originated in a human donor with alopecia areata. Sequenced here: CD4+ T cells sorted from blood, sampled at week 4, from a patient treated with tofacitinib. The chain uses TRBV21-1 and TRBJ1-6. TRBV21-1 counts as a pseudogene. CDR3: CASSKVRAAPYF. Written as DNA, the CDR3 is TGTGCCAGCAGCAAAGTGCGGGCAGCTCCCTACTTT.